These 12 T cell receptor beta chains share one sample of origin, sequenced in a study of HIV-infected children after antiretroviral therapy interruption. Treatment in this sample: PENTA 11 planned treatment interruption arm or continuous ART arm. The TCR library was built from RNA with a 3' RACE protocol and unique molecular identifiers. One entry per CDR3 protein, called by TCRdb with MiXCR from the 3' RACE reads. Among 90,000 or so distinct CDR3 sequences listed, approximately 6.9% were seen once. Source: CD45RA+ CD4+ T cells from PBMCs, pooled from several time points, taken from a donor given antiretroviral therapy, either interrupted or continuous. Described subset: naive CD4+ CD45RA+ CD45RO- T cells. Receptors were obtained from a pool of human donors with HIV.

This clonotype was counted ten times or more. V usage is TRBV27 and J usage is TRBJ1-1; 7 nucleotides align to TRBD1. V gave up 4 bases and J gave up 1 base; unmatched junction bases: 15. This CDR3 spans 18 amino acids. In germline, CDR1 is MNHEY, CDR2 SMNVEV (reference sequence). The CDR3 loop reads CASSSHLITGVWNTEAFF. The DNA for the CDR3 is TGTGCCAGCAGTTCCCACCTAATTACAGGGGTGTGGAACACTGAAGCTTTCTTT.

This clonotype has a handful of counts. This CDR3 reads CASSLAQGSYNEQFF. The CDR3 region has the DNA TGTGCCAGCAGCTTGGCCCAGGGGTCCTACAATGAGCAGTTCTTC. The chain carries TRBV5-4 and TRBJ2-1; possible D gene TRBD1, 6 bases. V was clipped by 0 bases and J by 1 base, with 8 bases between them. Germline V gene lookup returns CDR1 SGHNT and CDR2 YYREEE (reference sequence). This CDR3 has 15 amino acids.

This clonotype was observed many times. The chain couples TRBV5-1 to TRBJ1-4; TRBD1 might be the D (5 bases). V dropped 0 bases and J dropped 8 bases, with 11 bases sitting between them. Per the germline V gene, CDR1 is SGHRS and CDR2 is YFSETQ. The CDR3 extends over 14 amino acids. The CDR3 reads CASSLGGAEEKLFF. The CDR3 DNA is TGCGCCAGCAGCTTGGGGGGCGCGGAAGAAAAACTGTTTTTT. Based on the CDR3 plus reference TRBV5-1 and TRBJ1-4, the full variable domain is KAGVTQTPRYLIKTRGQQVTLSCSPISGHRSVSWYQQTPGQGLQFLFEYFSETQRNKGNFPGRFSGRQFSNSRSEMNVSTLELGDSALYLCASSLGGAEEKLFFGSGTQLSVL.

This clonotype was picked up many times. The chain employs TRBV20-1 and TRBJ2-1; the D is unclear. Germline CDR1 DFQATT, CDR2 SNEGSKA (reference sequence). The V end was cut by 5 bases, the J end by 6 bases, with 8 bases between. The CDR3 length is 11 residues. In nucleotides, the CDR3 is TGCAGTGCTCCCGCCGTCAATGAGCAGTTCTTC. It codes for CSAPAVNEQFF.

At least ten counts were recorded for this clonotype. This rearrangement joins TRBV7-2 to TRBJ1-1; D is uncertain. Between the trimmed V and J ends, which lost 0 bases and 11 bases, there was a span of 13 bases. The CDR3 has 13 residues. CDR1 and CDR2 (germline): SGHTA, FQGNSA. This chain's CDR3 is CASSLAGSSGAFF. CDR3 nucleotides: TGTGCCAGCAGCTTAGCGGGCAGCTCTGGGGCTTTCTTT.

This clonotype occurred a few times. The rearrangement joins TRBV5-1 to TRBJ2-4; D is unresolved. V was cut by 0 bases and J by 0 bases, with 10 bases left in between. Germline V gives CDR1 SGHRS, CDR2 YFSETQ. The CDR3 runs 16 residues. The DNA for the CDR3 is TGCGCCAGCAGCTTGGGCCACACACTAGCCAAAAACATTCAGTACTTC. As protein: CASSLGHTLAKNIQYF.

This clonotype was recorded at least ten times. As DNA, the CDR3 is TGCGCCAGCAGCTCAACAGCCGGACAGCAGAACACTGAAGCTTTCTTT. Translation: CASSSTAGQQNTEAFF. The chain combines TRBV5-1 with TRBJ1-1; TRBD1 is a possible D gene (6 bases). The CDR3 is 16 residues long. Looked up from germline, CDR1 is SGHRS and CDR2 is YFSETQ. V gave up 3 bases and J gave up 1 base, with 16 bases separating them.

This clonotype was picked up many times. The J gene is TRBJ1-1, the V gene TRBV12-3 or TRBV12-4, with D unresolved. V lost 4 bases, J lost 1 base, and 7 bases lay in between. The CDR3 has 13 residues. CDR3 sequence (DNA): TGTGCCAGCAGTTCCACAGAGAACACTGAAGCTTTCTTT. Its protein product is CASSSTENTEAFF.

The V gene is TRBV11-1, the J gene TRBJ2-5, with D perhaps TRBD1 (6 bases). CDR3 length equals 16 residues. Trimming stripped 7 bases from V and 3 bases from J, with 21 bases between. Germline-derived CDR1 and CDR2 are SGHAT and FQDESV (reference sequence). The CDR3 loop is CASTKTAGTLKETQYF. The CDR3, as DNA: TGTGCCAGCACCAAAACGGCCGGGACACTGAAAGAGACCCAGTACTTC.

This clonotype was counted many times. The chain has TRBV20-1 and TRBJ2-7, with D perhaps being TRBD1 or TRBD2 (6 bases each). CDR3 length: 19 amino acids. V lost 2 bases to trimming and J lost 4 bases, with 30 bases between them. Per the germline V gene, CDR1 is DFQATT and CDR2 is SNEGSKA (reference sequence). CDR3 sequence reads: CSARKELPTGGQSFYEQYF. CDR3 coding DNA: TGCAGTGCTAGAAAGGAACTTCCGACTGGGGGGCAGAGTTTTTACGAGCAGTACTTC.

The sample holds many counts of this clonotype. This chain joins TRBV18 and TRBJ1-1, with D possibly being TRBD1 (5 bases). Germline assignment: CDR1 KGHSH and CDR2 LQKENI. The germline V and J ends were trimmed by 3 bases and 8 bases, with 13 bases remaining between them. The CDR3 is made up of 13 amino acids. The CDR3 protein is CASSPGTQGEAFF. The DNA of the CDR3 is TGTGCCAGCTCACCGGGGACCCAAGGAGAAGCTTTCTTT.

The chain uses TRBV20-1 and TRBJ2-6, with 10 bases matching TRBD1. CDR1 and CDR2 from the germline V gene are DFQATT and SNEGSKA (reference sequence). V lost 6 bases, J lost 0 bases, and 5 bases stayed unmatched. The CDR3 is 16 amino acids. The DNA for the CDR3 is TGCAGTGCGCCCTGGACAGGGGGCTCTGGGGCCAACGTCCTGACTTTC. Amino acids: CSAPWTGGSGANVLTF.